This T cell receptor (beta chain) was sequenced for a study of CD4 T cell repertoires in COVID-19. Of note for this clone: Its antigen is undetermined.

Generated by immunoSEQ multiplex PCR, the TCRdb table keeps only in-frame clones and is missing some. The profile covers 70,000 to 95,000 clones, with 83% appearing a single time and roughly 0.5% taken by the ten largest. Points from the study as a whole: Some SARS-CoV-2 clonotypes, between about 7 and 27%, recurred in SARS-CoV and/or HKU1 cultures.

The sample here was CD4+ T cells from peripheral blood, taken after recovery from COVID-19. This clonotype was obtained from a human donor who had COVID-19.

This CDR3 is CASSRGTGGETQYF. The CDR3 DNA reads as TGTGCCAGCAGTCGCGGGACAGGGGGCGAGACCCAGTACTTC. The V call is TRBV6-5, the J call TRBJ2-5; 12 bases are shared with TRBD1. J was trimmed by 5 bases and V by 5 bases; bases with no gene match: 3. The length of the CDR3 is 14 residues. CDR1 MNHEY and CDR2 SVGAGI come from the germline V gene.